This TCR beta chain comes out of a study of blood T cells in healthy people across ages (dated by TCRdb to between 2015 and 2017). At the level of the whole study: Template switching captured roughly one uniquely barcoded TCR beta cDNA molecule per two T cells in model experiments. Donors of different ages were randomly distributed across sequencing lanes to avoid experimental bias. Two additional independent replicas of 1 million unique cDNA reads from the same blood draw were analyzed for two donors (one aged 18 to 29 and one aged 80 or older). The study measured age-related changes in TCR beta repertoire diversity using deep sequencing normalized with unique cDNA molecular identifiers. The donors were divided into four age groups: young (average around 15 years), middle-aged (roughly 42), aged (about 56) and long-lived (about 80).

Broader findings and caveats from the paper: There was a strong correlation between observed TCR beta diversity and the percentage of naive T cells measured by flow cytometry. Compared with the aged group, the long-lived group had more naive CD4+ T cells, fewer expanded clones and increased TCR diversity, a pattern suggesting age selection. Total diversity estimates from one million sequenced T cells were considered lower bounds and underestimates. Because profiling used bulk unsorted PBMCs, naive and antigen-experienced compartments could not be compared conclusively. As age increased, observed TCR beta diversity per million T cells dropped in a roughly linear way, and a significant reduction was already evident by age approximately 40. The CMV infection status of donors was not known, potentially confounding age-related changes in expanded clonotypes.

Per the germline V gene, KGHDR is the CDR1 and SFDVKD is the CDR2. The CDR3 goes from the cysteine to the phenylalanine over 16 residues. The read is trimmed to its CDR3 DNA, 48 bases read in frame from base 1. Clipping removes 4 bases from V and 6 bases from J, with 9 as the unmatched junction base count. This clonotype occurred a few times. What this receptor recognizes is not known. Qualities for individual bases were not recorded, and no much larger clone is one base off. Library generation was performed with 5' RACE. This sample was sequenced with an Illumina HiSeq 2500. The second PCR ran for about 7 to 11 cycles and used a J-beta primer mix along with a sample-barcoded 5' primer. Each TCR beta cDNA molecule received a unique molecular identifier from a template-switch 5' adaptor carrying 12 random nucleotides. At least 2.5 million CDR3-containing paired-end reads were obtained from each sample. First-strand cDNA was synthesized from all RNA with the Mint cDNA synthesis kit, primed by a TRBC-specific oligonucleotide. Following uracil-DNA glycosylase treatment, a first 18-cycle PCR with universal primers M1SS and BC2_uni_R was performed on all cDNA. The original pipeline was this. For normalization, 1 million high-quality reads, each with a distinct molecular identifier, were randomly selected from each sample. Instead of being binned into consensus sequences, reads that shared molecular identifiers were thrown out. MiTCR, with a Q25 quality threshold and the strictest error-elimination algorithm, was used for CDR3 identification, clonotype clustering and error correction. A nonparametric unseen species model with Euler transformation was used to estimate lower-bound total TCR beta diversity. TCRdb's own reprocessing of the public reads used fastp at Q25 and MiXCR and kept productive beta chains. For every CDR3 protein sequence, its rows merge into one entry that carries the most common genes and DNA. The V and J calls were not made by the authors but by TCRdb's processing. A total of roughly 800,000 distinct CDR3 sequences appear in this sample, approximately 55% of them only once. Jointly, the top ten make up under 50% of the sample.

Systemically healthy Caucasian individuals from Russia, 35 to 50 in total and aged about 6 to 95 years, were included as donors. Approximately 9 milliliters of peripheral blood were collected from each donor into EDTA-treated Vacutainer tubes. PBMCs were isolated by Ficoll-Paque density-gradient centrifugation, with at least 7 million obtained per sample. Total RNA, at least 5 micrograms per sample, was extracted from PBMCs with Trizol reagent. For every donor, flow cytometry on a PBMC aliquot measured the percentage of naive CD45RAhigh/CD27high T cells. Sequencing was done on a sample of blood. The sequence links TRBV24-1 to TRBJ2-1, and TRBD2 aligns with 9 junction nucleotides. The clonotype was recovered from a man older than 75 in good health. The bases are TGTGCCACCAGTGACCCCACTAGCGGGCCGGCCAATGAGCAGTTCTTC. It encodes CATSDPTSGPANEQFF.